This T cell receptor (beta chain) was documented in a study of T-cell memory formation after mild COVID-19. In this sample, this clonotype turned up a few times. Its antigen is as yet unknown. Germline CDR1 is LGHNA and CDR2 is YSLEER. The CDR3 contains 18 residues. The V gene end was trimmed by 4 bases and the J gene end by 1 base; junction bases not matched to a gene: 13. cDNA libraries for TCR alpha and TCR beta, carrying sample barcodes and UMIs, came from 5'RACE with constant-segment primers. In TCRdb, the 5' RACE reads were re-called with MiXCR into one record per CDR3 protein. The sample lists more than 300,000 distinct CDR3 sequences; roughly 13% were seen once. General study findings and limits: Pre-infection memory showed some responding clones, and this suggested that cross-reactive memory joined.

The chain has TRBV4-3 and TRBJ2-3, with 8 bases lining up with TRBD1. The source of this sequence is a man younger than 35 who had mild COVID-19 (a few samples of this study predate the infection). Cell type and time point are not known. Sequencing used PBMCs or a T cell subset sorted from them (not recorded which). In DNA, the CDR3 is TGCGCCAGCAGCCGACGGGACAGGCTGTCCTTTGGCACAGATACGCAGTATTTT. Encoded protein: CASSRRDRLSFGTDTQYF.